Here is one T cell receptor (beta chain) with its context. This specimen belongs to a study of T cell changes during pregnancy in multiple sclerosis. This CDR3 comprises 18 residues. The junction had 7 bases not matched to a gene; V was cut back by 0 bases and J by 2 bases. Germline-derived CDR1 and CDR2 are LGHNA and YNFKEQ. The assay was immunoSEQ multiplex PCR, and TCRdb's table has in-frame clones only and misses some. The sample includes roughly 40,000 clones, roughly nine tenths of them seen just once. The genes are TRBV4-2 and TRBJ2-3, with TRBD2 identical over 11 bases. This clonotype was obtained from a female donor with multiple sclerosis, enrolled in a pregnancy study. Material: CD4+ T cells from peripheral blood mononuclear cells, obtained before pregnancy. DNA of the CDR3: TGTGCCAGCAGCCAAGAACGTCTAGCGGGGGGAGCCACAGATACGCAGTATTTT. Its protein is CASSQERLAGGATDTQYF.